Described below is a single T cell receptor beta chain sequence and its context. Trimming shortened V by 4 bases and J by 7 bases, and 8 bases separated the two germline ends. The germline gives CDR1 MRHNA, CDR2 SNTAGT. The CDR3 is 13 residues long. These data are taken from a study of blood T cell repertoires in COVID-19. Study context: Italy, Spain and the United States were the sources of the convalescent and acute COVID-19 samples. From T cells, B-cell-depleted T cells, or PBMCs came the material, which was cDNA or gDNA.

Sequencing used immunoSEQ multiplex PCR; TCRdb keeps in-frame clones, though not all of them. The sample lists about 120,000 clones, 75% to 85% occurring once. This receptor was obtained from a man aged 35 to 55 with active or convalescent COVID-19. The sample taken for sequencing was peripheral blood. The V and J genes are TRBV6-4 and TRBJ1-6; no firm D call. The CDR3 here is CASSADGNSPLHF. The CDR3 nucleotides are TGTGCCAGCAGTGCAGACGGGAATTCACCCCTCCACTTT.